This record covers a single TCR beta chain. The antigen is undetermined. At one end the junction does not follow the germline gene, possibly because of a read error. The record originates from a study of cytomegalovirus exposure and HLA in healthy donors. General study results and limits: An analysis that came later showed most CMV-associated TCR beta chains appearing HLA-restricted. A later analysis, which compared TCR beta chains of equal frequency, found the HLA-associated ones more clonally expanded. Later work found that TCR association rates differed between HLA loci; DRB1 had the most and HLA-C the fewest.

The CDR3 length is 15 residues. Germline CDR1 is MNHEY and CDR2 is SVGAGI. The PCR had 60 Vbeta and 13 Jbeta primers. TCRdb keeps only in-frame clones here, not all; method: immunoSEQ multiplex PCR. The table records some 150,000 clones, 55% to 75% of them present only once. Material for sequencing was PBMCs. The TCR sequence derives from a human donor in good health. V usage is TRBV6-5 and J usage is TRBJ1-1, with 7 bases that match TRBD1. The CDR3 DNA is TGTGCCAGCAGTCGGGGGACAGTAACCAACACTGAAGCTCTCTTT. It translates to CASSRGTVTNTEALF.